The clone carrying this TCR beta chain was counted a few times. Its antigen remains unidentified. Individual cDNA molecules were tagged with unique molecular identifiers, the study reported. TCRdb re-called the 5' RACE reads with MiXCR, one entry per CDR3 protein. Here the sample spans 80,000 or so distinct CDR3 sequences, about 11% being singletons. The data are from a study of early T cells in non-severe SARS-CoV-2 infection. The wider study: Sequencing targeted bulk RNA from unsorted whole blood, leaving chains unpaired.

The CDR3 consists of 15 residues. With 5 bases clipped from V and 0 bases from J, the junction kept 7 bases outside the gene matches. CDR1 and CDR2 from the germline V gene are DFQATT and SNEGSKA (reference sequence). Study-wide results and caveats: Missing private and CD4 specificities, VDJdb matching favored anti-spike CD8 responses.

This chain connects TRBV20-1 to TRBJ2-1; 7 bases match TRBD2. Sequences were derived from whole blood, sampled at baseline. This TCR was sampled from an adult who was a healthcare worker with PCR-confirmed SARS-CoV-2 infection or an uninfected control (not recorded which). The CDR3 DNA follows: TGCAGTGCTGCCGAAGCGGGGAGCTCCTACAATGAGCAGTTCTTC. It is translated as CSAAEAGSSYNEQFF.